Listed below are T cell receptor beta chains from one sample, sequenced in a study of T cells in Graves' hyperthyroidism and ophthalmopathy. TCRdb re-called the multiplex PCR reads through MiXCR, storing one row per CDR3 protein. The table lists around 450,000 distinct CDR3 sequences, about an eighth of them singletons, with less than 6.5% in the top ten. The material sequenced was blood. All receptors derive from a woman younger than 35 with Graves' hyperthyroidism. The CDR3 runs from the conserved cysteine through the conserved F or W. The order of the fields is D gene, V gene, clone size, J gene, CDR3 length, CDR3 DNA, CDR3 protein. The D gene is left open where the match is weak. Not every row has a clone size; where given, it reads once, few, many or a size class.

d_call: -
v_call: TRBV12-3/TRBV12-4
clone_size: many
j_call: TRBJ2-5
cdr3_length: 13
cdr3_nt: TGTGCCAGCAGCTCTGACAGGCAAGAGACCCAGTACTTC
cdr3_aa: CASSSDRQETQYF

d_call: -
v_call: TRBV7-2
clone_size: many
j_call: TRBJ2-1
cdr3_length: 16
cdr3_nt: TGTGCCAGCAGCTTGACCGGGACCAGCTCCTACAATGAGCAGTTCTTC
cdr3_aa: CASSLTGTSSYNEQFF

d_call: -
v_call: TRBV6-2/TRBV6-3
clone_size: -
j_call: TRBJ2-2
cdr3_length: 13
cdr3_nt: TGTGCCAGCAGACGCTCTAGCGCCGGGGAGCTGTTTTTT
cdr3_aa: CASRRSSAGELFF

d_call: -
v_call: TRBV5-6
clone_size: -
j_call: TRBJ2-5
cdr3_length: 14
cdr3_nt: TGTGCCAGCAGCTTGGTGATAGCGGGACAGCGGGAGTACTTC
cdr3_aa: CASSLVIAGQREYF

d_call: -
v_call: TRBV6-1
clone_size: -
j_call: TRBJ1-3
cdr3_length: 16
cdr3_nt: TGTGCCAGCACCGCGTCCGGGACTAACTCTGGAAACACCATATATTTT
cdr3_aa: CASTASGTNSGNTIYF

d_call: TRBD1
v_call: TRBV5-1
clone_size: many
j_call: TRBJ2-5
cdr3_length: 21
cdr3_nt: TGCGCCAGCAGCTGGGGCACGTCCGGGACAGGGGCCGCCCGAGGGTTGCAGACCCAGTACTTC
cdr3_aa: CASSWGTSGTGAARGLQTQYF

d_call: TRBD2
v_call: TRBV5-5
clone_size: few
j_call: TRBJ2-5
cdr3_length: 16
cdr3_nt: TGTGCCAGCAGCTCGGAGATAGCGGGAGTAGGCGAGACCCAGTACTTC
cdr3_aa: CASSSEIAGVGETQYF

d_call: -
v_call: TRBV14
clone_size: few
j_call: TRBJ2-5
cdr3_length: 13
cdr3_nt: TGTGCCAGCAGCCAAGAATTTTTCGGGACCCAGTACTTC
cdr3_aa: CASSQEFFGTQYF

d_call: -
v_call: TRBV7-2
clone_size: many
j_call: TRBJ2-5
cdr3_length: 15
cdr3_nt: TGTGCCAGCAGCTTACGTATTCAGGGGCAAGAGACCCAGTACTTC
cdr3_aa: CASSLRIQGQETQYF

d_call: -
v_call: TRBV6-1
clone_size: -
j_call: TRBJ2-1
cdr3_length: 16
cdr3_nt: TGTGCCAGCAGTGGTAGGGGCCCCAGCTCCTACAATGAGCAGTTCTTC
cdr3_aa: CASSGRGPSSYNEQFF

d_call: -
v_call: TRBV7-2
clone_size: few
j_call: TRBJ2-1
cdr3_length: 14
cdr3_nt: TGTGCCAGCAGCTTTACCCCCGCCTTAGGTGAGCAGTTCTTC
cdr3_aa: CASSFTPALGEQFF

d_call: TRBD2
v_call: TRBV29-1
clone_size: many
j_call: TRBJ2-1
cdr3_length: 14
cdr3_nt: TGCAGCGGAAGTAGCGGGAGTAGGGCCAATGAGCAGTTCTTC
cdr3_aa: CSGSSGSRANEQFF